This TCR beta chain originates from a study of beta chain features in type 1 diabetes. Germline lookup yields CDR1 MDHEN and CDR2 SYDVKM. CDR3 length equals 16 residues. V shed 2 bases and J shed 7 bases, with 21 bases lying between them. As every portion of the isolated RNA was reverse transcribed, the sequencing read expressed TCRB transcripts. Profiled with immunoSEQ multiplex PCR; TCRdb holds only in-frame clones, not every one. Among 620,000 or so clones listed, roughly a sixth were seen once. Sequencing used naive CD4+ T cells from blood. This sequence originates from a man between 18 and 35 years old in good health. The chain links TRBV28 to TRBJ2-7; possible D gene TRBD1, 6 bases. The CDR3 reads CASSLVGRAQGKEQYF. The CDR3 DNA follows: TGTGCCAGCAGTTTAGTCGGTAGGGCCCAGGGGAAGGAGCAGTACTTC.